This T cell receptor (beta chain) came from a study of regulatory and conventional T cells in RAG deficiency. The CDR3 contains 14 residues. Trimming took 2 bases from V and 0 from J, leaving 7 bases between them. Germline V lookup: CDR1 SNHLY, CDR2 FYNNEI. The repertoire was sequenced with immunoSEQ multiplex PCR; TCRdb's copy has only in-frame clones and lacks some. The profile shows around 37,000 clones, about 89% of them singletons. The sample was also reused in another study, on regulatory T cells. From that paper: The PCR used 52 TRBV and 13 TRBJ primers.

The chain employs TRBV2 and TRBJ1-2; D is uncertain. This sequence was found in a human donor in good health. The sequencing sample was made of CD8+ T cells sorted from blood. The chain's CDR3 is CASSEPGTNYGYTF. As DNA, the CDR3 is TGTGCCAGCAGTGAACCGGGGACTAACTATGGCTACACCTTC.